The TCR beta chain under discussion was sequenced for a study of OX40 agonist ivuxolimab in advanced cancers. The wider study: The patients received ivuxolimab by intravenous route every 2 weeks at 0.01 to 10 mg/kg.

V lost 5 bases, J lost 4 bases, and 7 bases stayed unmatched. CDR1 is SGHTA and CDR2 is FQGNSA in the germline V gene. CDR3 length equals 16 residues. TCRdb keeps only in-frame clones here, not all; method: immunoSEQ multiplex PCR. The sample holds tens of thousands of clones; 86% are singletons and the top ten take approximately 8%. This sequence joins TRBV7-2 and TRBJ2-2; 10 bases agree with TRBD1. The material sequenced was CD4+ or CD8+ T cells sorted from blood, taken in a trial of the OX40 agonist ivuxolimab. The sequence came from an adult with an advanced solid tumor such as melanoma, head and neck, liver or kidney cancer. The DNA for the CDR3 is TGTGCCAGCAGCAACCGACAGGGGGCGGGCACCGGGGAGCTGTTTTTT. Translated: CASSNRQGAGTGELFF.